The rows below give T cell receptor beta chains drawn from one sample of a study of blood T cell repertoires in COVID-19. Profiling relied on immunoSEQ multiplex PCR, and the TCRdb table lists in-frame clones only, not all of them. The sample contains some 150,000 clones, around nine tenths of which appear only once. The specimen was peripheral blood. The receptors here all came from a human donor in a cohort sampled during active COVID-19. Both conserved end residues are part of each CDR3. A D gene is named only where the DNA matches it firmly. Rows give clone size only sometimes, using once, few, many, or a class for an expanded clone.

abundance: .; j_gene: TRBJ2-2; v_gene: TRBV7-3; d_gene: TRBD1; CDR3aa: CASSLTDRGPSTGELFF; CDR3nt: TGTGCCAGCAGCTTAACTGACAGGGGGCCATCCACCGGGGAGCTGTTTTTT
abundance: .; j_gene: TRBJ1-6; v_gene: TRBV27; d_gene: TRBD1; CDR3aa: CASRPLGQLKDSPLHF; CDR3nt: TGTGCCAGCAGGCCTCTGGGACAGTTAAAGGATTCACCCCTCCACTTT
abundance: .; j_gene: TRBJ2-1; v_gene: TRBV7-6; d_gene: .; CDR3aa: CASSLEGRSTQHNEQFF; CDR3nt: TGTGCCAGCAGCTTAGAGGGGCGCTCTACGCAACACAATGAGCAGTTCTTC
abundance: .; j_gene: TRBJ2-7; v_gene: TRBV6-5; d_gene: TRBD1; CDR3aa: CASSLDRAPYEQYF; CDR3nt: TGTGCCAGCAGCTTAGACAGGGCACCCTACGAGCAGTACTTC
abundance: .; j_gene: TRBJ2-1; v_gene: TRBV28; d_gene: .; CDR3aa: CASRLGGNEQFF; CDR3nt: TGTGCCAGCAGACTAGGGGGAAATGAGCAGTTCTTC
abundance: .; j_gene: TRBJ1-1; v_gene: TRBV6-6; d_gene: .; CDR3aa: CASTQMNTEAFF; CDR3nt: TGTGCCAGCACCCAAATGAACACTGAAGCTTTCTTT
abundance: few; j_gene: TRBJ1-6; v_gene: TRBV9; d_gene: .; CDR3aa: CASSVVRDNSPLHF; CDR3nt: TGTGCCAGCAGCGTAGTCCGGGATAATTCACCCCTCCACTTT
abundance: .; j_gene: TRBJ2-7; v_gene: TRBV3-1/TRBV3-2; d_gene: .; CDR3aa: CASSPDRYSYEQYF; CDR3nt: TGTGCCAGCAGCCCGGACAGATACTCCTACGAGCAGTACTTC
abundance: few; j_gene: TRBJ2-3; v_gene: TRBV7-2; d_gene: TRBD1; CDR3aa: CASSPDRGWADTQYF; CDR3nt: TGTGCCAGCAGCCCCGACAGGGGGTGGGCAGATACGCAGTATTTT
abundance: .; j_gene: TRBJ2-3; v_gene: TRBV7-9; d_gene: TRBD2; CDR3aa: CASLGRGADTQYF; CDR3nt: TGTGCCAGCTTGGGGAGGGGAGCCGATACGCAGTATTTT
abundance: .; j_gene: TRBJ1-5; v_gene: TRBV28; d_gene: .; CDR3aa: CASSLAQGARQPQHF; CDR3nt: TGTGCCAGCAGTTTGGCCCAAGGGGCGAGGCAGCCCCAGCATTTT
abundance: .; j_gene: TRBJ2-7; v_gene: TRBV7-2; d_gene: TRBD2; CDR3aa: CASSLASGRSYEQYF; CDR3nt: TGTGCCAGCAGCTTAGCTAGCGGGAGATCCTACGAGCAGTACTTC
abundance: .; j_gene: TRBJ2-3; v_gene: TRBV9; d_gene: .; CDR3aa: CASSVGIQGSDTQYF; CDR3nt: TGTGCCAGCAGCGTAGGCATTCAGGGGTCGGATACGCAGTATTTT
abundance: .; j_gene: TRBJ2-3; v_gene: TRBV19; d_gene: .; CDR3aa: CASSIGLWGDGTDTQYF; CDR3nt: TGTGCCAGTAGTATAGGCCTCTGGGGGGACGGCACAGATACGCAGTATTTT
abundance: .; j_gene: TRBJ2-5; v_gene: TRBV3-1/TRBV3-2; d_gene: TRBD2; CDR3aa: CASSQKGLAGEETQYF; CDR3nt: TGTGCCAGCAGCCAGAAGGGACTAGCGGGAGAGGAGACCCAGTACTTC
abundance: .; j_gene: TRBJ2-7; v_gene: TRBV5-4; d_gene: TRBD2; CDR3aa: CASSLGGGGNPGGLRREQYF; CDR3nt: TGTGCCAGCAGCTTAGGCGGGGGGGGGAATCCCGGAGGGCTCCGGCGAGAGCAGTACTTC
abundance: .; j_gene: TRBJ2-1; v_gene: TRBV7-3; d_gene: TRBD2; CDR3aa: CASRARSGSSYNEQFF; CDR3nt: TGTGCCAGCAGGGCCCGGAGCGGGAGCTCCTACAATGAGCAGTTCTTC
abundance: once; j_gene: TRBJ2-3; v_gene: TRBV7-2; d_gene: TRBD2; CDR3aa: CASSYRTSGDTQYF; CDR3nt: TGTGCCAGCAGCTACAGGACTAGCGGAGATACGCAGTATTTT
abundance: .; j_gene: TRBJ1-5; v_gene: TRBV12-3/TRBV12-4; d_gene: .; CDR3aa: CASSLERDQPQHF; CDR3nt: TGTGCCAGCAGTTTAGAGAGGGATCAGCCCCAGCATTTT
abundance: .; j_gene: TRBJ2-1; v_gene: TRBV7-9; d_gene: TRBD1; CDR3aa: CASSLAGQGPDNEQFF; CDR3nt: TGTGCCAGCAGCTTAGCGGGACAGGGGCCAGACAATGAGCAGTTCTTC
abundance: once; j_gene: TRBJ2-1; v_gene: TRBV4-3; d_gene: .; CDR3aa: CASSQVGQAYNEQFF; CDR3nt: TGCGCCAGCAGCCAAGTTGGACAAGCTTACAATGAGCAGTTCTTC
abundance: few; j_gene: TRBJ1-1; v_gene: TRBV4-2; d_gene: TRBD1; CDR3aa: CASSRVPKGQIVAFF; CDR3nt: TGTGCCAGCAGCCGAGTGCCTAAGGGACAGATAGTGGCTTTCTTT
abundance: .; j_gene: TRBJ2-1; v_gene: TRBV2; d_gene: .; CDR3aa: CASSLEGYNEQFF; CDR3nt: TGTGCCAGCAGTCTAGAGGGTTACAATGAGCAGTTCTTC
abundance: .; j_gene: TRBJ2-2; v_gene: TRBV2; d_gene: .; CDR3aa: CASREIPTGELFF; CDR3nt: TGTGCCAGCAGGGAGATCCCCACCGGGGAGCTGTTTTTT
abundance: .; j_gene: TRBJ1-3; v_gene: TRBV28; d_gene: .; CDR3aa: CANDDRFSGNTIYF; CDR3nt: TGTGCCAACGATGACAGATTCTCTGGAAACACCATATATTTT
abundance: .; j_gene: TRBJ2-7; v_gene: TRBV5-4; d_gene: TRBD1; CDR3aa: CASGGQGYEQYF; CDR3nt: TGTGCCAGCGGTGGACAGGGCTACGAGCAGTACTTC
abundance: .; j_gene: TRBJ2-7; v_gene: TRBV6-5; d_gene: .; CDR3aa: CASSYREAYEQYF; CDR3nt: TGTGCCAGTTCGTACAGGGAAGCCTACGAGCAGTACTTC
abundance: .; j_gene: TRBJ2-7; v_gene: TRBV3-1/TRBV3-2; d_gene: TRBD2; CDR3aa: CASSQVLAGGRFPHEQYF; CDR3nt: TGTGCCAGCAGCCAAGTCCTAGCGGGGGGGCGATTCCCCCACGAGCAGTACTTC
abundance: .; j_gene: TRBJ2-7; v_gene: TRBV7-2; d_gene: .; CDR3aa: CASSPRRFHEQYF; CDR3nt: TGTGCCAGCAGCCCCCGCAGGTTCCACGAGCAGTACTTC
abundance: once; j_gene: TRBJ1-2; v_gene: TRBV12-3/TRBV12-4; d_gene: .; CDR3aa: CASTQGYGYTF; CDR3nt: TGTGCCAGCACCCAGGGGTATGGCTACACCTTC
abundance: .; j_gene: TRBJ2-1; v_gene: TRBV6-5; d_gene: .; CDR3aa: CASSYGGAKDNEQFF; CDR3nt: TGTGCCAGCAGTTACGGGGGGGCGAAAGACAATGAGCAGTTCTTC
abundance: .; j_gene: TRBJ2-3; v_gene: TRBV4-3; d_gene: .; CDR3aa: CASSQDRQDGGASTDTQYF; CDR3nt: TGCGCCAGCAGCCAAGATCGCCAAGATGGCGGGGCTAGCACAGATACGCAGTATTTT
abundance: .; j_gene: TRBJ1-1; v_gene: TRBV6-2/TRBV6-3; d_gene: .; CDR3aa: CASSVHRKAEAFF; CDR3nt: TGTGCCAGCAGTGTCCACAGGAAGGCTGAAGCTTTCTTT
abundance: .; j_gene: TRBJ2-6; v_gene: TRBV2; d_gene: .; CDR3aa: CASSQQTRGANVLTF; CDR3nt: TGTGCCAGCAGCCAGCAAACGCGGGGGGCCAACGTCCTGACTTTC
abundance: .; j_gene: TRBJ2-7; v_gene: TRBV7-6; d_gene: TRBD1; CDR3aa: CASSYASGTAYEQYF; CDR3nt: TGTGCCAGCAGCTACGCGTCCGGGACAGCCTACGAGCAGTACTTC
abundance: .; j_gene: TRBJ2-4; v_gene: TRBV3-1/TRBV3-2; d_gene: .; CDR3aa: CASSQGQAKNIQYF; CDR3nt: TGTGCCAGCAGCCAAGGACAGGCCAAAAACATTCAGTACTTC
abundance: .; j_gene: TRBJ1-5; v_gene: TRBV7-2; d_gene: .; CDR3aa: CASSSDSAGDQPQHF; CDR3nt: TGTGCCAGCAGTTCCGATTCAGCGGGGGATCAGCCCCAGCATTTT
abundance: .; j_gene: TRBJ2-5; v_gene: TRBV5-1; d_gene: TRBD2; CDR3aa: CASSLSGNQETQYF; CDR3nt: TGCGCCAGCAGCTTAAGCGGGAACCAAGAGACCCAGTACTTC
abundance: .; j_gene: TRBJ2-7; v_gene: TRBV2; d_gene: TRBD2; CDR3aa: CASSPSGGARVAGNSYEQYF; CDR3nt: TGTGCCAGCAGCCCCTCCGGGGGCGCCCGGGTAGCGGGGAACTCCTACGAGCAGTACTTC
abundance: .; j_gene: TRBJ1-4; v_gene: TRBV4-2; d_gene: .; CDR3aa: CASSFSLGAGKLFF; CDR3nt: TGTGCCAGCAGTTTCTCTTTGGGGGCCGGAAAACTGTTTTTT
abundance: few; j_gene: TRBJ1-6; v_gene: TRBV5-1; d_gene: TRBD1; CDR3aa: CASSLRQGNSPLHF; CDR3nt: TGCGCCAGCAGCTTGAGACAGGGGAATTCACCCCTCCACTTT